This is a list of T cell receptor beta chains from one sample in a study of blood T cell repertoires in COVID-19. Method: immunoSEQ multiplex PCR; TCRdb's copy keeps in-frame clones and lacks some. The sample has roughly 220,000 clones, 80% to 90% seen once. Specimen: peripheral blood. These receptors originate from a woman aged 55-75 years who had recovered from COVID-19. CDR3s include the opening cysteine and the closing phenylalanine or tryptophan.

J: TRBJ1-5
V: TRBV6-1
CDR3: CASSEPGQGNSGNQPQHF

J: TRBJ2-2
V: TRBV19
CDR3: CASSPQYTNTGELFF

J: TRBJ1-2
V: TRBV6-5
CDR3: CASSYAGRSLFRYTF

J: TRBJ2-7
V: TRBV5-6
CDR3: CASSFDLWDRGEQYF

J: TRBJ2-2
V: TRBV4-2
CDR3: CASSQVLAGDTGELFF

J: TRBJ1-5
V: TRBV5-8
CDR3: CASRSWTGVGQPQHF

J: TRBJ1-2
V: TRBV7-2
CDR3: CASRADKKYGYTF

J: TRBJ2-2
V: TRBV19
CDR3: CASSDGGNTGELFF

J: TRBJ1-2
V: TRBV7-8
CDR3: CASSSAARGWGGYTF

J: TRBJ1-2
V: TRBV11-2
CDR3: CASSLGSGTGYGYTF

J: TRBJ1-4
V: TRBV30
CDR3: CAWRQYRTNEKLFF

J: TRBJ1-1
V: TRBV6-5
CDR3: CASSSPGRGTEAFF

J: TRBJ2-3
V: TRBV7-9
CDR3: CASSFGGATDTQYF

J: TRBJ2-5
V: TRBV5-1
CDR3: CASSLTGPETQYF

J: TRBJ1-6
V: TRBV4-1
CDR3: CASSQVPRGAYNSPLHF

J: TRBJ2-5
V: TRBV15
CDR3: CATSTRRGGALGGETQYF

J: TRBJ2-7
V: TRBV7-3
CDR3: CASSQGGNEQYF

J: TRBJ1-2
V: TRBV10-3
CDR3: CAISEDLLRANYGYTF

J: TRBJ2-2
V: TRBV7-3
CDR3: CASSGQGNTGELFF

J: TRBJ2-5
V: TRBV19
CDR3: CATTESQRGYIQYF

J: TRBJ1-2
V: TRBV30
CDR3: CAWSASGTGEAYGYTF

J: TRBJ1-5
V: TRBV18
CDR3: CASSPSGTGKNQPQHF

J: TRBJ2-5
V: TRBV9
CDR3: CASSGTSGGDETQYF

J: TRBJ2-7
V: TRBV19
CDR3: CASSSGNPYEQYF

J: TRBJ1-1
V: TRBV11-3
CDR3: CASSETGNTEAFF

J: TRBJ2-3
V: TRBV4-3
CDR3: CASSQDRTDTQYF

J: TRBJ2-4
V: TRBV4-3
CDR3: CASSHRQVFKNIQYF

J: TRBJ2-2
V: TRBV28
CDR3: CASSLSQGNTGELFF

J: TRBJ1-2
V: TRBV18
CDR3: CASSRSTLADYGYTF

J: TRBJ1-6
V: TRBV2
CDR3: CASSGGRVGNNSPLHF

J: TRBJ1-4
V: TRBV5-5
CDR3: CASSLAFSGGEKLFF

J: TRBJ1-4
V: TRBV4-1
CDR3: CASSQARSGSNEKLFF

J: TRBJ2-7
V: TRBV15
CDR3: CATSSVGQYEQYF

J: TRBJ1-3
V: TRBV6-5
CDR3: CASSLGNTIYF

J: TRBJ2-3
V: TRBV7-9
CDR3: CASRNRAVYDTQYF